This T cell receptor beta chain was retrieved from a study of CD8 T cells in Susac syndrome. About this clonotype itself: Its antigen is currently unknown.

Overall study findings and caveats: Acknowledgment was made by the study that its TCR sequencing and HLA analysis involved a relatively small number of individuals.

Trimming cost V 3 bases and J 8 bases, with 7 bases left between them. The CDR3 loop spans 11 amino acids. Germline V gene sequence: CDR1 SGHTA, CDR2 FQGNSA. RNA, at roughly 0.5 to 1 ug, was reverse transcribed with random hexamers. TCRdb processed the immunoSEQ multiplex PCR reads anew with MiXCR; each CDR3 protein has one entry. This table has roughly 47,000 distinct CDR3 sequences, approximately 92% appearing once. TEMRA cells were FACS-enriched, with CD8+ and CD4+ T cells isolated negatively. The chain employs TRBV7-2 and TRBJ1-1; no reliable D call. Material: CD8+ T cells from PBMCs. This receptor was identified in a human donor in good health. The CDR3 sequence: CASSFGMEAFF. The CDR3 DNA reads as TGTGCCAGCAGCTTTGGGATGGAAGCTTTCTTT. The variable domain in full, completed from reference TRBV7-2 and TRBJ1-1, reads GAGVSQSPSNKVTEKGKDVELRCDPISGHTALYWYRQSLGQGLEFLIYFQGNSAPDKSGLPSDRFSAERTGGSVSTLTIQRTQQEDSAVYLCASSFGMEAFFGQGTRLTVV.